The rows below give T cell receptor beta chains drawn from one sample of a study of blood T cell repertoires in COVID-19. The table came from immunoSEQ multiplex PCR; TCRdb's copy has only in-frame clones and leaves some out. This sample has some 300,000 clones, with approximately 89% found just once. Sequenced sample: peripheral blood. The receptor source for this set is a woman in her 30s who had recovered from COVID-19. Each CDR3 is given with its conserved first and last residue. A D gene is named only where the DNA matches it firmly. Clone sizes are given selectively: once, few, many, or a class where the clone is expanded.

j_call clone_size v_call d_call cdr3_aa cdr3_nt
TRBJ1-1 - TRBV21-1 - CASSKLDRGEFTEAFF TGTGCCAGCAGCAAGCTTGACAGGGGGGAGTTCACTGAAGCTTTCTTT
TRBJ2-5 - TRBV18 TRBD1 CASSPSPGTAEETQYF TGTGCCAGCTCACCCAGTCCCGGGACAGCGGAAGAGACCCAGTACTTC
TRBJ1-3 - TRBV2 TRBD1 CASSEYTGALGNTIYF TGTGCCAGCAGTGAATATACAGGGGCGCTTGGAAACACCATATATTTT
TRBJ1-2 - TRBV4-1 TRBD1 CASSQAGQGGGYTF TGCGCCAGCAGCCAAGCTGGACAGGGTGGTGGCTACACCTTC
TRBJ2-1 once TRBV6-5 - CASSSILGVEQFF TGTGCCAGCAGTTCCATCCTAGGGGTTGAGCAGTTCTTC
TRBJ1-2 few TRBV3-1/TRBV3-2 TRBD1 CASSQRDRDYTF TGTGCCAGCAGCCAACGTGACAGGGACTACACCTTC
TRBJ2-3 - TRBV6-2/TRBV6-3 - CASSFPGVSGTDTQYF TGTGCCAGCAGTTTCCCGGGTGTTTCTGGCACAGATACGCAGTATTTT
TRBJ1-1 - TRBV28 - CASSSQTRMNTEAFF TGTGCCAGCAGTTCACAGACCCGCATGAACACTGAAGCTTTCTTT
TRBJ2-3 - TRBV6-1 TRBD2 CASLHTSGASDTQYF TGTGCCAGCCTTCATACTAGCGGGGCTTCAGATACGCAGTATTTT
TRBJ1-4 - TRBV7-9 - CASSFTATNEKLFF TGTGCCAGCAGCTTCACAGCAACTAATGAAAAACTGTTTTTT
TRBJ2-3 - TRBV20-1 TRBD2 CSASLSGGAGTDTQYF TGCAGTGCTAGTTTGAGCGGGGGGGCAGGGACAGATACGCAGTATTTT
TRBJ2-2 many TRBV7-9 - CASSLRRFGAGELFF TGTGCCAGCAGCTTAAGGAGATTTGGCGCCGGGGAGCTGTTTTTT
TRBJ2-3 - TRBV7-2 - CASQLSGTQYF TGTGCCAGCCAGCTTAGCGGTACGCAGTATTTT
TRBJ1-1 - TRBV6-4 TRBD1 CASSDSNRGTEAFF TGTGCCAGCAGTGACTCGAACAGGGGGACTGAAGCTTTCTTT
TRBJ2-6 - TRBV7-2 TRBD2 CASSLASGVPGANVLTF TGTGCCAGCAGCTTAGCGAGCGGGGTACCTGGGGCCAACGTCCTGACTTTC
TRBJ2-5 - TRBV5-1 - CASSLLGDQETQYF TGCGCCAGCAGCTTGTTAGGGGATCAAGAGACCCAGTACTTC
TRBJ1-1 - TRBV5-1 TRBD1 CASSLAGGMNTEAFF TGCGCCAGCAGCTTGGCAGGGGGAATGAACACTGAAGCTTTCTTT
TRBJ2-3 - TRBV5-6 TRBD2 CASSPGTSGADTQYF TGTGCCAGCAGCCCTGGGACTAGCGGGGCAGATACGCAGTATTTT
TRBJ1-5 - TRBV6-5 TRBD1 CASRRPGQGGQPQHF TGTGCCAGCAGACGACCGGGACAGGGAGGACAGCCCCAGCATTTT
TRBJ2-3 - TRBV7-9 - CASSLSGNTQYF TGTGCCAGCAGCTTATCGGGGAATACGCAGTATTTT
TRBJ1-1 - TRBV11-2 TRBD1 CASSLGAGGAFF TGTGCCAGCAGCCTTGGGGCAGGGGGAGCTTTCTTT
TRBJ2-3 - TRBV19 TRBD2 CASSTTSGGARADTQYF TGTGCCAGTAGTACTACTAGCGGGGGGGCCCGGGCAGATACGCAGTATTTT
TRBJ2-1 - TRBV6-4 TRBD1 CASRLRDSDNEQFF TGTGCCAGCAGACTCCGGGACAGCGACAATGAGCAGTTCTTC
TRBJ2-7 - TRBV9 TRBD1 CASSVGLSDRAEQYF TGTGCCAGCAGCGTAGGTCTCTCCGACAGGGCCGAGCAGTACTTC
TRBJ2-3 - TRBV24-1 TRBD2 CATSDRTSGGAHTQYF TGTGCCACCAGTGATCGCACTAGCGGGGGGGCACATACGCAGTATTTT
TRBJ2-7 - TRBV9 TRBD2 CASSVLAGSIYEQYF TGTGCCAGCAGCGTCTTAGCGGGATCTATCTACGAGCAGTACTTC
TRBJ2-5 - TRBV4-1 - CASGPGGGGRETQYF TGCGCCAGCGGTCCAGGAGGGGGCGGTCGAGAGACCCAGTACTTC
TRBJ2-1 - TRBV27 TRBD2 CASSLLSSGGAEVKNEQFF TGTGCCAGCAGTTTATTGTCTAGCGGGGGGGCCGAGGTCAAGAATGAGCAGTTCTTC
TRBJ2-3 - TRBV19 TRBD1 CASSHGQGETDTQYF TGTGCCAGTAGCCATGGACAGGGAGAAACAGATACGCAGTATTTT
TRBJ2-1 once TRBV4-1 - CASSQESGGGYNEQFF TGCGCCAGCAGCCAAGAATCCGGAGGAGGCTACAATGAGCAGTTCTTC
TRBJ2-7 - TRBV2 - CASSEGSGLRYEQYF TGTGCCAGCAGTGAAGGGTCAGGACTCCGGTACGAGCAGTACTTC
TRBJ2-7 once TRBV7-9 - CASSYPGEQYF TGTGCCAGCAGCTACCCGGGGGAGCAGTACTTC
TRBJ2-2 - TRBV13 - CASSGRAFGELFF TGTGCCAGCAGCGGCAGGGCTTTCGGGGAGCTGTTTTTT
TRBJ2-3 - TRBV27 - CASSFLQGLNTDTQYF TGTGCCAGCAGTTTCCTTCAGGGCCTTAACACAGATACGCAGTATTTT
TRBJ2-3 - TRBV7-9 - CASRARRQYTDTQYF TGTGCCAGCAGAGCCAGACGACAGTACACAGATACGCAGTATTTT
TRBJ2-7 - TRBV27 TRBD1 CASSPNGPGQRYF TGTGCCAGCAGTCCTAATGGGCCGGGACAGCGCTACTTC
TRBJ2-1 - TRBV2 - CASSEGLAAGPSYNEQFF TGTGCCAGCAGTGAAGGACTCGCGGCAGGGCCTTCCTACAATGAGCAGTTCTTC
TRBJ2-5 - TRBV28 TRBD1 CASSRTLDRAQYF TGTGCCAGCAGCCGTACTTTGGACAGGGCCCAGTACTTC
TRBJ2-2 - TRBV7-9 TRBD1 CASSLVPSGGTGELFF TGTGCCAGCAGCTTAGTTCCGTCAGGGGGCACCGGGGAGCTGTTTTTT
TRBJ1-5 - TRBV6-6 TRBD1 CASSYSRTGNNQPQHF TGTGCCAGCAGTTACTCGAGGACAGGTAACAATCAGCCCCAGCATTTT
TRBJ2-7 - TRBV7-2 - CASSSTPYVYEQYF TGTGCCAGCAGCTCGACTCCATACGTCTACGAGCAGTACTTC
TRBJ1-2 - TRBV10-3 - CAISAGYGYTF TGTGCCATCAGTGCAGGGTATGGCTACACCTTC
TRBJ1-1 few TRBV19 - CASSIDLRAGKAFF TGTGCCAGTAGTATAGACCTAAGGGCGGGGAAAGCTTTCTTT
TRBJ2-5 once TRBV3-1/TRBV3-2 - CASSQDTVKETQYF TGTGCCAGCAGCCAAGATACTGTAAAAGAGACCCAGTACTTC
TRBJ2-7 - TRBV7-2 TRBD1 CASSFTGGNNEQYF TGTGCCAGCAGCTTTACAGGGGGCAACAACGAGCAGTACTTC
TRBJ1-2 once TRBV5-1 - CASSLEGRDYGYTF TGCGCCAGCAGCTTGGAGGGGCGAGACTATGGCTACACCTTC
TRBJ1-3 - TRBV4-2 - CASSQESAAVSGNTIYF TGTGCCAGCAGCCAAGAATCGGCCGCGGTCTCTGGAAACACCATATATTTT
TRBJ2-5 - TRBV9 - CASSVGGPAQETQYF TGTGCCAGCAGCGTAGGGGGCCCTGCACAAGAGACCCAGTACTTC
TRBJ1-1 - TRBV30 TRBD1 CAWRGQGKNTEAFF TGTGCCTGGAGGGGACAGGGGAAGAACACTGAAGCTTTCTTT
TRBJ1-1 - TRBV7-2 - CASSLAAYHRAATEAFF TGTGCCAGCAGCTTAGCGGCCTACCACAGGGCAGCCACTGAAGCTTTCTTT
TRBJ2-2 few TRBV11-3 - CASSLGAVGELFF TGTGCCAGCAGCTTAGGAGCCGTGGGGGAGCTGTTTTTT
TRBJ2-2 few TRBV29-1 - CSVSQGNTGELFF TGCAGCGTTTCCCAGGGGAACACCGGGGAGCTGTTTTTT
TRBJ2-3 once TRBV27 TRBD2 CASSYLAGAVPDTQYF TGTGCCAGCAGTTATTTAGCGGGGGCGGTCCCAGATACGCAGTATTTT